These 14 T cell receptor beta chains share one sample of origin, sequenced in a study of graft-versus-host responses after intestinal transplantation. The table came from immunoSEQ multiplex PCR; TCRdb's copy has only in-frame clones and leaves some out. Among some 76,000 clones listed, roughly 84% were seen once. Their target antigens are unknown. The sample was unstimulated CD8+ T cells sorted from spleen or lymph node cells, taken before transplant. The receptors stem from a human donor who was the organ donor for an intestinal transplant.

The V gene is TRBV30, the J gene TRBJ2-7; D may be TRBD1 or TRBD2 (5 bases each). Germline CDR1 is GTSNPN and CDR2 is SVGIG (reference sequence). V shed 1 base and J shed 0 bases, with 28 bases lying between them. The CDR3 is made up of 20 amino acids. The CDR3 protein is CAWSALPGTYQLPSSYEQYF. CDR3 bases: TGTGCCTGGAGTGCCCTTCCCGGGACCTATCAATTACCAAGCTCCTACGAGCAGTACTTC. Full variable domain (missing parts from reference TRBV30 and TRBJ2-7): SQTIHQWPATLVQPVGSPLSLECTVEGTSNPNLYWYRQAAGRGLQLLFYSVGIGQISSEVPQNLSASRPQDRQFILSSKKLLLSDSGFYLCAWSALPGTYQLPSSYEQYFGPGTRLTVT.

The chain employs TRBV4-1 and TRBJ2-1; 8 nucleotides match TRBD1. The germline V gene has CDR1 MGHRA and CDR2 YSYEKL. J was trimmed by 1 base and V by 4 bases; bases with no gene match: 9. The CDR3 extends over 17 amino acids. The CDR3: CASSPARTGPSYNEQFF. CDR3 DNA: TGCGCCAGCAGCCCCGCGAGGACAGGGCCTTCCTACAATGAGCAGTTCTTC.

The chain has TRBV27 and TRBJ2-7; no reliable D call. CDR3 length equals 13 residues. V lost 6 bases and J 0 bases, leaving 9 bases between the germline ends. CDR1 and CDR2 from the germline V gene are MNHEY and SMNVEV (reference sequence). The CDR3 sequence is CASSSVLSYEQYF. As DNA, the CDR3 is TGTGCCAGCAGCTCCGTCCTCTCCTACGAGCAGTACTTC.

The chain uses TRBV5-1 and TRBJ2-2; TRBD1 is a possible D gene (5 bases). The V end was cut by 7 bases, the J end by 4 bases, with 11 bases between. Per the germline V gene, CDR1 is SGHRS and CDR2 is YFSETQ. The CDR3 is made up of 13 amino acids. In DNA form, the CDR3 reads TGCGCCAGCGGGAACAGGTTCACCGGGGAGCTGTTTTTT. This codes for CASGNRFTGELFF.

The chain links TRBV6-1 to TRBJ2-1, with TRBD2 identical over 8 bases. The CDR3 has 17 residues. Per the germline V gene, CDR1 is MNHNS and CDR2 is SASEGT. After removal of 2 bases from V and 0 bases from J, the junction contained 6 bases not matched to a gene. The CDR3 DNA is TGTGCCAGCAGTGAACAGTGGGGGACTAGCTCCTACAATGAGCAGTTCTTC. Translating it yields CASSEQWGTSSYNEQFF.

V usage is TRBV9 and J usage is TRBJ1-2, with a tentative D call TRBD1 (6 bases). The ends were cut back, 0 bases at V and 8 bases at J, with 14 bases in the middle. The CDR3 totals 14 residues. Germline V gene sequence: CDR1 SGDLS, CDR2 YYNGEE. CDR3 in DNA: TGTGCCAGCAGCGTAGCTGGGGGGGCTTGGGGCTACACCTTC. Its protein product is CASSVAGGAWGYTF.

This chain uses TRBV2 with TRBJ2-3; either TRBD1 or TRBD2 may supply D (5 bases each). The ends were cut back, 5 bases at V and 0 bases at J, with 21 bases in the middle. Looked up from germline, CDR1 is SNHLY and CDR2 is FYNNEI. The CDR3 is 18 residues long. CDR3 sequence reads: CASSLLYGGSTSTDTQYF. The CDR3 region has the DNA TGTGCCAGCAGTTTACTTTATGGGGGATCCACTAGCACAGATACGCAGTATTTT.

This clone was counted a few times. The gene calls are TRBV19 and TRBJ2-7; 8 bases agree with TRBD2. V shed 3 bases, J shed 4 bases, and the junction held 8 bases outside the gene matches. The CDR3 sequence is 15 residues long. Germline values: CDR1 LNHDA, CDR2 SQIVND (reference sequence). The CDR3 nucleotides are TGTGCCAGTAGTATTAGCGGGGACATCCTTTACGAGCAGTACTTC. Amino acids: CASSISGDILYEQYF.

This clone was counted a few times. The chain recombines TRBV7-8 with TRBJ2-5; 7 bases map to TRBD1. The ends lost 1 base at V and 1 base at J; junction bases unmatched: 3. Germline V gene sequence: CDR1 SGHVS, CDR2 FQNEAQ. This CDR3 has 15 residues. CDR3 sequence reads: CASSLEGAGQETQYF. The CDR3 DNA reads TGTGCCAGCAGCTTAGAGGGGGCAGGCCAAGAGACCCAGTACTTC.

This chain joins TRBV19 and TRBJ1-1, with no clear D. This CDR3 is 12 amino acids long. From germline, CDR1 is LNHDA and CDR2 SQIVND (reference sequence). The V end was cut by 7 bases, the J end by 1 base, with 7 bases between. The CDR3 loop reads CASNVWNTEAFF. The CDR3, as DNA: TGTGCCAGTAATGTTTGGAACACTGAAGCTTTCTTT.

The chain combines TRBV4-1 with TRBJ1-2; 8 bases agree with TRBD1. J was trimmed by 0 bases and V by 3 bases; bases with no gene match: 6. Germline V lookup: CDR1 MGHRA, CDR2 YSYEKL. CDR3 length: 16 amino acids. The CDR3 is CASSHSQGGANYGYTF. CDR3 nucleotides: TGCGCCAGCAGCCATTCACAGGGGGGAGCTAACTATGGCTACACCTTC.

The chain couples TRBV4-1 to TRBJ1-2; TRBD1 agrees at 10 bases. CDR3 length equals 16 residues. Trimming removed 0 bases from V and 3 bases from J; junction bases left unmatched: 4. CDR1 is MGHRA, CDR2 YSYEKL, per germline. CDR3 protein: CASSQEGGTGDYGYTF. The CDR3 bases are TGCGCCAGCAGCCAAGAGGGCGGGACAGGGGACTATGGCTACACCTTC.

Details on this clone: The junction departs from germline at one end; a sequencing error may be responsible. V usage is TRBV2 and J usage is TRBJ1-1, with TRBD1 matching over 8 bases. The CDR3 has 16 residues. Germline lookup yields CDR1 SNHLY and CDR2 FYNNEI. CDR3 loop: CASSEGQGLVDTEAFF. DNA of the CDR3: TGTGCCAGCAGCGAAGGACAGGGTTTGGTGGACACTGAAGCTTTCTTT.

The CDR3 DNA reads as TGTGCCAGCAGCGTAGGTGGACTGTCATATCGGGAGACCCAGTACTTC. Translation gives CASSVGGLSYRETQYF. The chain couples TRBV9 to TRBJ2-5; TRBD2 might be the D (5 bases). This CDR3 contains 16 residues. Trimming removed 0 bases at V and 5 bases at J, with 17 bases between. Per germline, CDR1 SGDLS and CDR2 YYNGEE.